This TCR beta chain was observed in a study of pediatric ulcerative colitis (dated by TCRdb to the late 2010s). About the full investigation: Among the ulcerative colitis patients, about seven had pancolitis and two had left-sided colitis, and histology in every patient was consistent with ulcerative colitis. From 9 or 10 newly diagnosed, treatment-naive pediatric ulcerative colitis patients and four non-IBD control children, paired blood and rectal samples were collected. By Pediatric Ulcerative Colitis Activity Index, mild disease was classified in a couple of patients, moderate disease in four and acute severe colitis in three.

The cysteine opens and the phenylalanine closes a CDR3 of 17 amino acids. CDR3 DNA only is kept here, 51 bases in frame from base 1. Cut back by 0 bases and 7 bases, the V and J ends lie 19 bases apart. The CDR1 and CDR2 encoded by the germline V gene are MGHRA and YSYEKL. Rearranged CDR3 beta regions were amplified from genomic DNA with multiplex V and J primers using the immunoSEQ TRB Survey service. To keep sequencing depth equal across samples, survey-level depth of up to 500,000 reads per sample was applied. Libraries were purified, pooled and sequenced on Illumina technology. The published analysis was carried out like this. Productive clonality, sample overlap, pairwise scatters, CDR3 beta length, V/D/J gene usage and productiveness were assessed with immunoSEQ online tools. Calculated diversity was the number of unique rearrangements divided by total templates times 100; Shannon and Simpson indices were also computed. Principal component analysis was performed on Z-score normalized data with the R prcomp function and the ggbiplot package. Morisita's index was used to quantify blood-rectal clonal overlap within each subject. What TCRdb holds here is the immuneACCESS table cut down to in-frame rearrangements. Part of the clones is not present; checked against another copy, under half of the missing clones reflect an unresolved V gene, and the others are unexplained. V and J calls and clone size are copied from that table; D and trimming were computed from the DNA. The table for this sample lists approximately 60,000 clones; about 90% of them were counted only once. The ten largest account for around 3.3% of the sample.

A word on this clone: Its target antigen remains unknown. The input lacks base qualities; no much larger clone sits a single base away.

Before the diagnostic colonoscopy, none of the ulcerative colitis patients had been given immunosuppressive medication. Blood was sampled at the same time as the colonoscopy. The Wizard kit (Promega) was used to extract genomic DNA from the blood and intestinal samples. General study outcomes and caveats: Two rectal CDR3 clonotypes were detected in all ulcerative colitis patients and were not detected in any of the controls. Significantly higher autologous blood-rectal clonal overlap was found in ulcerative colitis patients than in controls, which suggested increased T cell trafficking to inflamed tissue. Because repertoires came from total lymphocyte DNA, patterns in rare subsets such as regulatory T cells may not be reflected. Features of the rectal repertoire distinguished controls, mild-moderate colitis patients and acute severe colitis patients, and in acute severe colitis rectal diversity was lower because of clonal expansions. For technical reasons, blood samples from a couple of patients gave substantially fewer templates, and these samples were excluded from the blood-rectal overlap analysis. Only a handful of individuals were included in the healthy control group, which was small.

Specimen: blood. The TCR originated in a boy between 10 and 17 years old with severe ulcerative colitis. The sequence joins TRBV4-1 to TRBJ2-1, with the D segment identity uncertain. The CDR3 protein is CASSQEPGSLKLNEQFF. The nucleotide sequence reads as follows: TGCGCCAGCAGCCAAGAACCAGGCTCACTAAAATTAAATGAGCAGTTCTTC.